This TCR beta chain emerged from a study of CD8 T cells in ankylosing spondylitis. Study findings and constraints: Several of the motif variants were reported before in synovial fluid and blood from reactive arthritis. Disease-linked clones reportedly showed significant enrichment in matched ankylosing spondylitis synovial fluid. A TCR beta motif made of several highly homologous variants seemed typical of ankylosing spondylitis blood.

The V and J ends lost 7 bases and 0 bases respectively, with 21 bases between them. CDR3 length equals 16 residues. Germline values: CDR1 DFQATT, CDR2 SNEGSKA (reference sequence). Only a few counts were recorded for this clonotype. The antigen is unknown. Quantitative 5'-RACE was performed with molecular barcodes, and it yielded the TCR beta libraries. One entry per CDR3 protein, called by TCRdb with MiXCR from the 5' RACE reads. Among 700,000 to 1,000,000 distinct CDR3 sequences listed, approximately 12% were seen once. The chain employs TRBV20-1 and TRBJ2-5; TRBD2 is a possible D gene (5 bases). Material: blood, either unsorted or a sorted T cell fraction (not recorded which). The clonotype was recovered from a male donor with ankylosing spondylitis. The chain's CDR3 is CSVFPRGRTHQETQYF. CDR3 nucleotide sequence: TGCAGTGTTTTTCCCCGAGGGCGCACACACCAAGAGACCCAGTACTTC.